This T cell receptor (beta chain) was sequenced during a study of shared clonotypes between healthy human individuals. Deep-level settings were used for running the assay. Libraries were prepared by immunoSEQ multiplex PCR; TCRdb keeps only in-frame clonotypes and omits some of them. This sample has hundreds of thousands of clones; 60% to 80% occur once, and the top ten carry about 12%. The V and J ends lost 9 bases and 9 bases respectively, with 19 bases between them. The CDR3 loop spans 13 amino acids. Germline V gene data show CDR1 as SGHKS and CDR2 as YYEKEE (reference sequence). The donor population consisted of healthy HIV-negative adults with no recent acute infections or vaccinations.

The sample was PBMCs. This chain joins TRBV5-5 and TRBJ2-4; possibly TRBD1 for D (6 bases). The source of this sequence is a woman between 35 and 50 years old in good health. Some clones in this sample may be carry-over from other donors' samples. CDR3: CATNRQAQTIQYF. The DNA of the CDR3 is TGTGCCACAAACCGACAGGCCCAAACCATTCAGTACTTC.